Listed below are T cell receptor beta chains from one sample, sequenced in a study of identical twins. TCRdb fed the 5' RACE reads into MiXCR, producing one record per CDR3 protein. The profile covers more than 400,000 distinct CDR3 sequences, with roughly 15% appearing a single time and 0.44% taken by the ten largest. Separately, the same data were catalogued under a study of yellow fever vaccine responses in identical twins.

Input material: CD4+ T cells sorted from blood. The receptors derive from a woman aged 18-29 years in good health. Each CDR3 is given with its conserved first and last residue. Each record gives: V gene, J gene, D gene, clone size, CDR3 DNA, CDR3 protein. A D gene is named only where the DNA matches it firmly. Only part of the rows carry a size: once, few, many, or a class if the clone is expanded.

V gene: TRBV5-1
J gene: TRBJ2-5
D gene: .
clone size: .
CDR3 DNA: TGCGCCAGCAGCTTGGGCGCAGGGACATCAAAAGAGACCCAGTACTTC
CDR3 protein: CASSLGAGTSKETQYF

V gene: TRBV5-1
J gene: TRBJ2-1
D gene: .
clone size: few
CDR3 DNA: TGCGCCAGCAGCTCACCCCGTAATGAGCAGTTCTTC
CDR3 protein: CASSSPRNEQFF

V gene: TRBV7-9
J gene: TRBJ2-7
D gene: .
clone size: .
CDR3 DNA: TGTGCCAGCAGTCCAAGGGGGGAATCCTACGAGCAGTACTTC
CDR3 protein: CASSPRGESYEQYF

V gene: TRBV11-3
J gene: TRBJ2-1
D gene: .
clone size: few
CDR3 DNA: TGTGCCAGCAGCTCCTTCGCTACAGGGATAGGATCCGATGAGCAGTTCTTC
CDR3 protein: CASSSFATGIGSDEQFF

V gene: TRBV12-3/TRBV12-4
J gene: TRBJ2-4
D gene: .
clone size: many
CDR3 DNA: TGTGCCAGCAGTTTTAGAGAAGCCAAAAACATTCAGTACTTC
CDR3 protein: CASSFREAKNIQYF

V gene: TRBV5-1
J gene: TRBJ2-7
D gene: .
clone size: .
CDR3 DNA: TGCGCCAGCAGCTTGTACGTCTCTTCCGAGCAGTACTTC
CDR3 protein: CASSLYVSSEQYF

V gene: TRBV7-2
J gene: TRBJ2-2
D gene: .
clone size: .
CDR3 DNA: TGTGCCAGCCGCACCCGGACTCAGAACACCGGGGAGCTGTTTTTT
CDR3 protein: CASRTRTQNTGELFF

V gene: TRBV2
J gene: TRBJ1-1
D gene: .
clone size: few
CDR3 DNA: TGTGCCAGCAGTGATATCGGCAGGGTTATCACTGAAGCTTTCTTT
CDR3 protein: CASSDIGRVITEAFF

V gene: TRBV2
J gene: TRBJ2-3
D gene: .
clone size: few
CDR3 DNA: TGTGCCAGCAGTGATGGACGGTTTAGCACAGATACGCAGTATTTT
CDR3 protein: CASSDGRFSTDTQYF

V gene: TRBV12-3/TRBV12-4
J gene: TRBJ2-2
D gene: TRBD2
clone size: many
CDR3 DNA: TGTGCCAGCAGTTTGCGGGAGGGCGGGGAGCTGTTTTTT
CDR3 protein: CASSLREGGELFF

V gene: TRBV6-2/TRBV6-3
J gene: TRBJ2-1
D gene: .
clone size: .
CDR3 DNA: TGTGCCAGCAGTTACTCGAATAGTATTGAGCAGTTCTTC
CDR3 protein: CASSYSNSIEQFF

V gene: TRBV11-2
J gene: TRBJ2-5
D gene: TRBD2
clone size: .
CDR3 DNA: TGTGCCAGCAGCCCCTCGCCAGCGGGGGCTTTGTTAAAGACCCAGTACTTC
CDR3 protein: CASSPSPAGALLKTQYF

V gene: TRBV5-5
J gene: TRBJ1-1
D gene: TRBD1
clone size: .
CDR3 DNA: TGTGCCAGCAGCTTGGGACAGGGAGGATCTGAAGCTTTCTTT
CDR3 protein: CASSLGQGGSEAFF

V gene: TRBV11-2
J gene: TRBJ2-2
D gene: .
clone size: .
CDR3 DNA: TGTGCCAGCAGCGCCGGGACAGGGAGCGGGAGGCCATACACCGGGGAGCTGTTTTTT
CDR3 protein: CASSAGTGSGRPYTGELFF

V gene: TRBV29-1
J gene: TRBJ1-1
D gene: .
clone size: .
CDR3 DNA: TGCAGCGGACTCGCTATTTACGACACTGAAGCTTTCTTT
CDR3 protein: CSGLAIYDTEAFF

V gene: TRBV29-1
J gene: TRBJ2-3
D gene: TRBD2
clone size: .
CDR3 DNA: TGCAGCGCCCGAGCCTCGGCTAGCGGGGGCGGAGATACGCAGTATTTT
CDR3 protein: CSARASASGGGDTQYF

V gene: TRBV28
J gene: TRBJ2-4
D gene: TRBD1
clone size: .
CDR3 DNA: TGTGCCAGCAGGCCGGCGGACAGGGGTCTCCATATTAAAAACATTCAGTACTTC
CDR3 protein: CASRPADRGLHIKNIQYF

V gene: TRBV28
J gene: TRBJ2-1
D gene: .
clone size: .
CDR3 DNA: TGTGCCAGCAGTTCGGTTAGACGGGAGCAGTTCTTC
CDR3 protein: CASSSVRREQFF

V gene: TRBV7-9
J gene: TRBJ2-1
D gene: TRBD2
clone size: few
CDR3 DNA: TGTGCCAGCAGCACCGGGACTAGCGGGAGGTTAGAGCAGTTCTTC
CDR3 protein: CASSTGTSGRLEQFF

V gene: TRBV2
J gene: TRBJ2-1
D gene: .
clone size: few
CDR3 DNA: TGTGCCAGCGTCCGGGACGGCTACAATGAGCAGTTCTTC
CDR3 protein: CASVRDGYNEQFF

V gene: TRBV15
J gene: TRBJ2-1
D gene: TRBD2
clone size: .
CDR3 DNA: TGTGCCACCAGCACGGTAGCGGGGGGGTACAATGAGCAGTTCTTC
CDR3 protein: CATSTVAGGYNEQFF

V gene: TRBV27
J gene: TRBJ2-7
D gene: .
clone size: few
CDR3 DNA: TGTGCCAGCAGTTTTCTCCCTGGCTCCTACGAGCAGTACTTC
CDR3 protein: CASSFLPGSYEQYF

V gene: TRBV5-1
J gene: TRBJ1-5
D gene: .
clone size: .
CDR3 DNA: TGCGCCAGCAGCCTGGATGTACAGGGTAATCAGCCCCAGCATTTT
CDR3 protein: CASSLDVQGNQPQHF

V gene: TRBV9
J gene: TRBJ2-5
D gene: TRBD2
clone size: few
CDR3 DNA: TGTGCCAGCAGCGTACACACTAGCGGGAGAGAGACCCAGTACTTC
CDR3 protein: CASSVHTSGRETQYF

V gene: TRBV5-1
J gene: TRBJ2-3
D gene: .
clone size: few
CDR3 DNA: TGCGCCAGCAGCGTAAGCAGGGGCACAGATACGCAGTATTTT
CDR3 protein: CASSVSRGTDTQYF

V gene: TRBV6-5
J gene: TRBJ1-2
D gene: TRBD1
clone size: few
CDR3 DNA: TGTGCCAGCAGTTACTCGAAAGGGGGCGGAGGCTACACCTTC
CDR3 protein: CASSYSKGGGGYTF

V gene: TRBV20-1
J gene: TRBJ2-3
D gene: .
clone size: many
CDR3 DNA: TGCAGTGCTAGTAAATCGTCGGGCGGCACAGATACGCAGTATTTT
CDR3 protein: CSASKSSGGTDTQYF

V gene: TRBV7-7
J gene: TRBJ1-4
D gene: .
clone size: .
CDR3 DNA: TGTGCCAGCAGCTTAGGGCGGGGAAATGAAAAACTGTTTTTT
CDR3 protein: CASSLGRGNEKLFF

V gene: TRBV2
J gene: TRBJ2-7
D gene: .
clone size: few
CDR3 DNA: TGTGCCAGCAGGCGGCCGGGACTTGGGGACGAGCAGTACTTC
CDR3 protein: CASRRPGLGDEQYF

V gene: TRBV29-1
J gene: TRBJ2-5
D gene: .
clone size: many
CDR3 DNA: TGCGGGGGGCGACAGGTCCTCCAAGAGACCCAGTACTTC
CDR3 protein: CGGRQVLQETQYF

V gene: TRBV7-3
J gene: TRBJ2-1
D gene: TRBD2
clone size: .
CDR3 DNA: TGTGCCAGCAGCGGAGGGACTAGGAAGTACAATGAGCAGTTCTTC
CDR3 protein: CASSGGTRKYNEQFF

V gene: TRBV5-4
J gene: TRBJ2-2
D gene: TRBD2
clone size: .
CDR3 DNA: TGTGCCAGCAGCTTTCAGAGCGGGGGGTCCGGGGAGCTGTTTTTT
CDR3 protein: CASSFQSGGSGELFF

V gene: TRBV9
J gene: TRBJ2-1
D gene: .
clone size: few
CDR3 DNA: TGTGCCAGCAGCGTGGCGGGGCACCCACGGGATGAGCAGTTCTTC
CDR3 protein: CASSVAGHPRDEQFF

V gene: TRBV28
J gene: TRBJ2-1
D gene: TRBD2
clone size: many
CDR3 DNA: TGTGCCAGCAGCGAAGCGGGGGTCCATGAGCAGTTCTTC
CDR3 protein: CASSEAGVHEQFF

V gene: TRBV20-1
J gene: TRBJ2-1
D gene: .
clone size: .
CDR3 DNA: TGCAGTGCTAGCTACAGGGTCGGGGGGCAGTTCTTC
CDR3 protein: CSASYRVGGQFF

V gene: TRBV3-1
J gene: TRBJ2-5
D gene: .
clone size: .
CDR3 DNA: TGTGCCAGCAGCCAAGGAGGGGGGGGCCGCCAAGAGACCCAGTACTTC
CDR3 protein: CASSQGGGGRQETQYF

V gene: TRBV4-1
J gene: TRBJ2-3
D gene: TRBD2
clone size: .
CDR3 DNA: TGCGCCAGCAGCCCCCAGGGTAGCGGGGCTGGAGATACGCAGTATTTT
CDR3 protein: CASSPQGSGAGDTQYF

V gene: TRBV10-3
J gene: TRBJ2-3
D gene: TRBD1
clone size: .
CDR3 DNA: TGTGCCATCGGATTAACCGGACAGGGGGGAGATACGCAGTATTTT
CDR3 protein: CAIGLTGQGGDTQYF

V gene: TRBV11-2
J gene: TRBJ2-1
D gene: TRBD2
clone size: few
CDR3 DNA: TGTGCCAGCAGCTCCCGACTAGCTCGGTACAATGAGCAGTTCTTC
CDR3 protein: CASSSRLARYNEQFF

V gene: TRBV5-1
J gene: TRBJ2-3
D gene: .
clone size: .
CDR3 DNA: TGCGCCAGCAGCATCTCGGCGACCGCAGATACGCAGTATTTT
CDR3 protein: CASSISATADTQYF

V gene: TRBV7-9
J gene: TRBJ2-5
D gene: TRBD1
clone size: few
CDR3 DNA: TGTGCCAGCAGCTCACAGGGGGCGCAGACCCAGTACTTC
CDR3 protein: CASSSQGAQTQYF

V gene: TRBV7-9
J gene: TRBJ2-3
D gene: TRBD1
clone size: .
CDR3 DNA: TGTGCCAGCAGCAAAGACAGGGGACCCAAGAAAACAGATACGCAGTATTTT
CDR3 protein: CASSKDRGPKKTDTQYF

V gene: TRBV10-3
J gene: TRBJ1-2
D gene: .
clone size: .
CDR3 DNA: TGTGCCATCAGTGATTTGTCCGGTCGGTTTGGCTACACCTTC
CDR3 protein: CAISDLSGRFGYTF

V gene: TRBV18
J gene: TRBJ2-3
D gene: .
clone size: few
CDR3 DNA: TGTGCCAGCTCACCGTTACTAGCCTATACAGATACGCAGTATTTT
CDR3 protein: CASSPLLAYTDTQYF

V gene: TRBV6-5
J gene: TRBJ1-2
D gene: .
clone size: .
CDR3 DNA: TGTGCCAGCAGTTCGATTAGGCGACGGGGCTACACCTTC
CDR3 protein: CASSSIRRRGYTF

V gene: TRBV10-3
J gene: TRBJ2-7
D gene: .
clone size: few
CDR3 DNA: TGTGCCATCAGTGAACAGGGCGGAAGCTCCTACGAGCAGTACTTC
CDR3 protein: CAISEQGGSSYEQYF

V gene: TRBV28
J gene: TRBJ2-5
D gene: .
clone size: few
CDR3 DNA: TGTGCCAGCAGTCTCTGGGGGGGGCCCCAAGAGACCCAGTACTTC
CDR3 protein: CASSLWGGPQETQYF

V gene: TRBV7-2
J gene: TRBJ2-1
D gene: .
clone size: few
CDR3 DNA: TGTGCCAGCAGCCGCTATAGGGGGGGCCTTAACAATGAGCAGTTCTTC
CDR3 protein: CASSRYRGGLNNEQFF

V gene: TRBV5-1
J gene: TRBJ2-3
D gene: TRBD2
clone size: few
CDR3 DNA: TGCGCCAGCAGCACCGGACTAGCGGGAGGGCCCGTGACAGATACGCAGTATTTT
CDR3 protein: CASSTGLAGGPVTDTQYF

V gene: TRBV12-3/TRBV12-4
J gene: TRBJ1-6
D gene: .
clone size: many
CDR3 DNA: TGTGCCAGCAGTTCAACAGGGAAGGGTAATTCACCCCTCCACTTT
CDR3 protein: CASSSTGKGNSPLHF

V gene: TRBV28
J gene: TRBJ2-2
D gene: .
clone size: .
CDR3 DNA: TGTGCCAGCAGTACCCGGGACGGGAACACCGGGGAGCTGTTTTTT
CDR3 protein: CASSTRDGNTGELFF

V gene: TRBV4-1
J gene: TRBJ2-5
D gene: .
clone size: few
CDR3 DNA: TGCGCCAGCAGCCATCTTCTCGCACAAGAGACCCAGTACTTC
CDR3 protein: CASSHLLAQETQYF